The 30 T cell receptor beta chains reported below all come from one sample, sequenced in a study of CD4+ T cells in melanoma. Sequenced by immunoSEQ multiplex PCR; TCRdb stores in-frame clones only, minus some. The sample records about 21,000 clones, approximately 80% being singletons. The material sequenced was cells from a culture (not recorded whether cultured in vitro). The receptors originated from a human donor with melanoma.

For the CDR3, the DNA is TGTGCCAGCCGGACTAGCGGGGGGGCCAATGAGCAGTTCTTC. Translated, it gives CASRTSGGANEQFF. V usage is TRBV13 and J usage is TRBJ2-1; TRBD2 aligns across 15 bases. V shed 8 bases, J shed 6 bases, and the junction held 2 bases outside the gene matches. CDR3 length: 14 residues. Germline loops: CDR1 PRHDT, CDR2 FYEKMQ (reference sequence). The whole variable domain, remainder taken from reference TRBV13 and TRBJ2-1, is AAGVIQSPRHLIKEKRETATLKCYPIPRHDTVYWYQQGPGQDPQFLISFYEKMQSDKGSIPDRFSAQQFSDYHSELNMSSLELGDSALYFCASRTSGGANEQFFGPGTRLTVL.

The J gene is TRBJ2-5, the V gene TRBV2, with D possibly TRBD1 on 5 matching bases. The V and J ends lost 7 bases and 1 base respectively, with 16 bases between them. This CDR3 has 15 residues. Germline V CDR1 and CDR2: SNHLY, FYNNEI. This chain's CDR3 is CASTRAGQSQETQYF. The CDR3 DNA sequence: TGTGCCAGCACCAGGGCCGGCCAGAGCCAAGAGACCCAGTACTTC.

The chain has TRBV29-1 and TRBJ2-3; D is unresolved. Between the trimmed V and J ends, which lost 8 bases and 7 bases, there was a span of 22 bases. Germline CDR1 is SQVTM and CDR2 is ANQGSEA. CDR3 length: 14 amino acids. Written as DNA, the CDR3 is TGCAGCACTCGAGAGAGTGCAGCTTCTAATACGCAGTATTTT. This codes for CSTRESAASNTQYF.

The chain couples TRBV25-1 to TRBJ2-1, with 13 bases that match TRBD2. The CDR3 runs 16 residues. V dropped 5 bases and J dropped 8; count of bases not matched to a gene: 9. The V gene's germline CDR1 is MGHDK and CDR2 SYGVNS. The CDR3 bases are TGTGCCAGCAGTTCTGGGGTACTAGCGGGGGGGTATGAGCAGTTCTTC. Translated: CASSSGVLAGGYEQFF.

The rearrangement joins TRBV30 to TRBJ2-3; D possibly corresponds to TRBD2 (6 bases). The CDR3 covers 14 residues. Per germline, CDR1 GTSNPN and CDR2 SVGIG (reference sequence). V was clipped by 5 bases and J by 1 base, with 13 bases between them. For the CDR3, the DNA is TGTGCCTGGGGTACAGGCGGGGGCACAGATACGCAGTATTTT. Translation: CAWGTGGGTDTQYF.

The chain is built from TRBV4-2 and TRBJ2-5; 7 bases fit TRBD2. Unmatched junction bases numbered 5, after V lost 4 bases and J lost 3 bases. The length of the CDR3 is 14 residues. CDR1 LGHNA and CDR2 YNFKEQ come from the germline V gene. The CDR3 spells CASSPRGREETQYF. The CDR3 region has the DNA TGTGCCAGCAGCCCGCGGGGGAGAGAAGAGACCCAGTACTTC.

The CDR3 is CASSPPGTGYPLHF. The CDR3, as DNA: TGTGCCAGCAGCCCGCCCGGGACAGGGTATCCCCTCCACTTT. The chain links TRBV21-1 to TRBJ1-6; no DNA check was done on the table's D call, TRBD1. TRBV21-1 counts as a pseudogene. The CDR3 sequence is 14 residues long.

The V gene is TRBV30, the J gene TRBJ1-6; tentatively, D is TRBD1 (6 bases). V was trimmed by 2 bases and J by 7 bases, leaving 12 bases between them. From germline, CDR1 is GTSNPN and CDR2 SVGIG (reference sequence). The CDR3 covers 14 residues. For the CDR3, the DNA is TGTGCCTGGAGTTCCGGACAGCCAAATTCACCCCTCCACTTT. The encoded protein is CAWSSGQPNSPLHF. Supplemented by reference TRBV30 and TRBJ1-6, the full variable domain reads SQTIHQWPATLVQPVGSPLSLECTVEGTSNPNLYWYRQAAGRGLQLLFYSVGIGQISSEVPQNLSASRPQDRQFILSSKKLLLSDSGFYLCAWSSGQPNSPLHFGNGTRLTVT.

CDR3 sequence (DNA): TGCGCCAGCAGCCACGATCTATACAGGACACTTAATGAAAAACTGTTTTTT. It encodes CASSHDLYRTLNEKLFF. The rearrangement links TRBV4-1 to TRBJ1-4; the D gene is possibly TRBD1 (5 bases). The V and J ends lost 3 bases and 4 bases respectively, with 18 bases between them. The CDR3 runs 17 residues. Germline V gene sequence: CDR1 MGHRA, CDR2 YSYEKL.

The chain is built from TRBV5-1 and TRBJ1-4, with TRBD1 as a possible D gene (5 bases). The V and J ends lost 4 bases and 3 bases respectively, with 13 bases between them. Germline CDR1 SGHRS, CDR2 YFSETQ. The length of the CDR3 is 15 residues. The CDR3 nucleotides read TGCGCCAGCAGCCCCTCGACAGTCTCTAATGAAAAACTGTTTTTT. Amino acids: CASSPSTVSNEKLFF.

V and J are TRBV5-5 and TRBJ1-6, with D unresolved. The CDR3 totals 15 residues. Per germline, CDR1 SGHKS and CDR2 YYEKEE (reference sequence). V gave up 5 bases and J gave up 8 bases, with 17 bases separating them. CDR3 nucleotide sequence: TGTGCCAGCAGAAGGATCGACACGGTGGATTCACCCCTCCACTTT. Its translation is CASRRIDTVDSPLHF.

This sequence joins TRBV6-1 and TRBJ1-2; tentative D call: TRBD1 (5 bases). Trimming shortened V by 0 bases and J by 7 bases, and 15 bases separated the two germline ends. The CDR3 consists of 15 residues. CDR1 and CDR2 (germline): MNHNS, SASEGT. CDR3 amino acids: CASSEAHGGLGGYTF. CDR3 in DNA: TGTGCCAGCAGTGAAGCGCACGGGGGTCTCGGTGGCTACACCTTC.

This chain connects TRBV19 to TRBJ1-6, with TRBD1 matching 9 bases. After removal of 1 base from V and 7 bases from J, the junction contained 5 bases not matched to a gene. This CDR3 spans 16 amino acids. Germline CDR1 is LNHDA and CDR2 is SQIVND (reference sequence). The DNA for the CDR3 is TGTGCCAGTAGTATAGGTATAACAGGGGGCAATTCACCCCTCCACTTT. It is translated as CASSIGITGGNSPLHF.

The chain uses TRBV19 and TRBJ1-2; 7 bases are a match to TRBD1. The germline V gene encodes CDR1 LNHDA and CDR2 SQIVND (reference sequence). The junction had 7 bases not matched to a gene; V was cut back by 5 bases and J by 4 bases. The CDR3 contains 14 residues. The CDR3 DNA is TGTGCCAGTAGTCCCGGGACAGAGATCTATGGCTACACCTTC. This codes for CASSPGTEIYGYTF.

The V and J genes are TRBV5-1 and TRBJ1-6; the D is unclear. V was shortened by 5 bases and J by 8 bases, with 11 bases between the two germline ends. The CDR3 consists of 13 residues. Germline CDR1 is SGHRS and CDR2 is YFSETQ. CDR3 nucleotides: TGCGCCAGCAGTAATGGGTCGTATTCACCCCTCCACTTT. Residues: CASSNGSYSPLHF. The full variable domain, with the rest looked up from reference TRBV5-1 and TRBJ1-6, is KAGVTQTPRYLIKTRGQQVTLSCSPISGHRSVSWYQQTPGQGLQFLFEYFSETQRNKGNFPGRFSGRQFSNSRSEMNVSTLELGDSALYLCASSNGSYSPLHFGNGTRLTVT.

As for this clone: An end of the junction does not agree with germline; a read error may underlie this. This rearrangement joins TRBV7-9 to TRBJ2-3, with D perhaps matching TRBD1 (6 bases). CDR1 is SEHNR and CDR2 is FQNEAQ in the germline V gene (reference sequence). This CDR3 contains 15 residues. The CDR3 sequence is CASSLSWGPTNTQYF. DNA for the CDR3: TGTGCCAGCAGCTTATCCTGGGGGCCCACAAATACGCAGTATTTT.

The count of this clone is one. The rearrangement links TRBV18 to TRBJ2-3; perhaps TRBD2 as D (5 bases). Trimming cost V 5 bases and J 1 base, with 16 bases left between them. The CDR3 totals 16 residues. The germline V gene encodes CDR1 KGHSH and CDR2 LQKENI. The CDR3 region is CASSYTGLARTDTQYF. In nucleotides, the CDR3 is TGTGCCAGCTCATACACCGGGCTAGCACGCACAGATACGCAGTATTTT.

CDR3 in DNA: TGTGCCAGCGGATTCGGAGGGGCGAGGGAGACCCAGTACTTC. This codes for CASGFGGARETQYF. The rearrangement uses TRBV2 and TRBJ2-5; D perhaps matches TRBD2 (6 bases). Germline CDR1 reads SNHLY; CDR2 reads FYNNEI. V gave up 8 bases and J gave up 5 bases, with 18 bases separating them. This CDR3 has 14 residues.

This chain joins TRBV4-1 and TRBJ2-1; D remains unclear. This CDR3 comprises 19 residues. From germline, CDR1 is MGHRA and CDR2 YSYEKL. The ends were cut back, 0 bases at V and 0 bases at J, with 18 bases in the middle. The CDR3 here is CASSQEGFSTISSYNEQFF. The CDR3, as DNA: TGCGCCAGCAGCCAAGAGGGTTTTAGTACTATAAGCTCCTACAATGAGCAGTTCTTC.

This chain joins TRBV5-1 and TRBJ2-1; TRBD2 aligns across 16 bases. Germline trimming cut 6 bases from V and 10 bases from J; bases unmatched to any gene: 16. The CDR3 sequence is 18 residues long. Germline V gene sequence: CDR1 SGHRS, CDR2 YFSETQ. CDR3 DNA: TGCGCCAGCAACCCCGGGACTAGCGGGGGGGCGGCCCGGGAGGAGCAGTTCTTC. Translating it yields CASNPGTSGGAAREEQFF.

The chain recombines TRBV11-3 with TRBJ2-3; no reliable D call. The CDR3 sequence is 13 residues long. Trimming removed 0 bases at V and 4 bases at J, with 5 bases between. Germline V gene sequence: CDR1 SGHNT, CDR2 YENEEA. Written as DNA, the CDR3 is TGTGCCAGCAGCTTAGACACGCCAGATACGCAGTATTTT. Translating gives CASSLDTPDTQYF.

The CDR3 is CAWSVTSTGVSYEQYF. The CDR3 bases are TGTGCCTGGAGTGTAACGTCCACAGGAGTTTCCTACGAGCAGTACTTC. This rearrangement joins TRBV30 to TRBJ2-7; D is perhaps TRBD1 (5 bases). The V end lost 0 bases, the J end lost 1 base, and 16 bases lay between the germline ends. CDR3 size: 16 residues. Per germline, CDR1 GTSNPN and CDR2 SVGIG (reference sequence).

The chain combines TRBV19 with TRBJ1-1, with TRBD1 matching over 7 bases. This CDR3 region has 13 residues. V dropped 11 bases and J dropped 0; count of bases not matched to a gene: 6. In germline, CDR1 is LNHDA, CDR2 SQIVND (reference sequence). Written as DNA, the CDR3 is TGTGCCTCGCGAGGGGGCATGAACACTGAAGCTTTCTTT. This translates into CASRGGMNTEAFF.

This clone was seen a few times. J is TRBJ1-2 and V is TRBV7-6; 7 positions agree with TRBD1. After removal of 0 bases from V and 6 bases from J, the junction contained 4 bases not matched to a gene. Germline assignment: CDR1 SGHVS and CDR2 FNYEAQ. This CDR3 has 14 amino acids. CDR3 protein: CASSLAEGADGYTF. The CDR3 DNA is TGTGCCAGCAGCTTAGCGGAGGGGGCGGATGGCTACACCTTC.

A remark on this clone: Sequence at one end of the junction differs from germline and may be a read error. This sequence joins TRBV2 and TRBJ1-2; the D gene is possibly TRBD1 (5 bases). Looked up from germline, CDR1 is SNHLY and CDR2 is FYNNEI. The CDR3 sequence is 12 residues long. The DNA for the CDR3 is TGTGCCAGCAATGAACAGGTCTATGGCTACACCTTC. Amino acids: CASNEQVYGYTF.

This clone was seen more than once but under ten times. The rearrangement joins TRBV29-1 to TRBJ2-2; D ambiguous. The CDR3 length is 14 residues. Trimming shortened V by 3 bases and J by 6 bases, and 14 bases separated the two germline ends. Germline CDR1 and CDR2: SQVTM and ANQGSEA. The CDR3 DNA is TGCAGCGTTGATGGGCCAACCCGGGCCGGGGAGCTGTTTTTT. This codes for CSVDGPTRAGELFF.

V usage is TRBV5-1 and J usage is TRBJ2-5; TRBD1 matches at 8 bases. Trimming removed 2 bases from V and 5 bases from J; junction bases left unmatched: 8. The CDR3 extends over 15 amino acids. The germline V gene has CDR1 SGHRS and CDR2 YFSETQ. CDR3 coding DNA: TGCGCCAGCAGCTTACAGGGGGTTTCTGGGGAGACCCAGTACTTC. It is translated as CASSLQGVSGETQYF.

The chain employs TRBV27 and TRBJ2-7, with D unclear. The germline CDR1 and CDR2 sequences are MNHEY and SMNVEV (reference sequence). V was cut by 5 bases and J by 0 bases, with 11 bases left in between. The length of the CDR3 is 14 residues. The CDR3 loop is CASSLNYPSYEQYF. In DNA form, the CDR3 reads TGTGCCAGCAGTCTCAACTACCCCTCCTACGAGCAGTACTTC.

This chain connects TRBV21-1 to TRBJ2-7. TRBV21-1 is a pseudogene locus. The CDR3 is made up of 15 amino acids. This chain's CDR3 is CASSNPLFGTYEQYF. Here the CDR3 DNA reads TGTGCCAGCAGCAACCCCCTTTTCGGCACCTACGAGCAGTACTTC.

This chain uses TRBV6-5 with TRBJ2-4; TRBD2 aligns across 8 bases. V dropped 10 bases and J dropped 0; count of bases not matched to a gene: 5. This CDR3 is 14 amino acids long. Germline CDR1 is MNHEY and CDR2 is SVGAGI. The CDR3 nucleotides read TGTGCCACGTCGGGGGGGGGAGCCAAAAACATTCAGTACTTC. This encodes CATSGGGAKNIQYF.